These 28 T cell receptor beta chains were sequenced from one sample in a study of blood T cells in healthy people across ages. A second PCR of about 7 to 12 cycles used a sample-barcoded 5' primer and a J-beta primer mix. Via MiXCR, TCRdb re-called the 5' RACE reads, giving one row per CDR3 protein. The sample has 850,000 or so distinct CDR3 sequences; around 30% are singletons. Input material: blood. The receptors derive from an elderly woman in good health.

A word on this clonotype: Being one base from a much bigger clone, this may be a read error. The chain employs TRBV28 and TRBJ1-6, with TRBD1 matching 7 bases. This CDR3 is 12 amino acids long. V trimming: 6 bases; J trimming: 7 bases; junction bases outside the gene matches: 0. Per germline, CDR1 MDHEN and CDR2 SYDVKM. The CDR3 loop reads CASRGQNSPLHF. The CDR3 DNA follows: TGTGCCAGCAGGGGACAGAATTCACCCCTCCACTTT. The variable domain in full, completed from reference TRBV28 and TRBJ1-6, reads DVKVTQSSRYLVKRTGEKVFLECVQDMDHENMFWYRQDPGLGLRLIYFSYDVKMKEKGDIPEGYSVSREKKERFSLILESASTNQTSMYLCASRGQNSPLHFGNGTRLTVT.

This clonotype was observed at least ten times. CDR3 region: CASSVDNYEQYF. The CDR3 nucleotides read TGTGCCAGTAGTGTCGACAACTACGAGCAGTACTTC. The gene calls are TRBV19 and TRBJ2-7; D is undetermined. Between the trimmed V and J ends, which lost 5 bases and 3 bases, there was a span of 8 bases. Germline CDR1 and CDR2: LNHDA and SQIVND (reference sequence). This CDR3 region has 12 residues.

At least ten counts were recorded for this clonotype. This sequence may be a read error, since a much larger clone differs from it by one base. The chain recombines TRBV29-1 with TRBJ2-7; the D call may be TRBD1 or TRBD2 (7 bases each). Trimming cost V 6 bases and J 7 bases, with 22 bases left between them. The CDR3 has 14 amino acids. Germline CDR1 and CDR2: SQVTM and ANQGSEA. The CDR3 loop is CSVMQGGTHNEQYF. Here the CDR3 DNA reads TGCAGCGTCATGCAGGGGGGGACTCACAATGAGCAGTACTTC.

This clonotype has only a few counts. V is TRBV12-3 or TRBV12-4 and J is TRBJ1-5, with D maybe TRBD1 (5 bases). Trimming removed 3 bases at V and 15 bases at J, with 18 bases between. The CDR3 sequence is 13 residues long. The CDR3 is CASSFAGTPLRHF. DNA of the CDR3: TGTGCCAGCAGTTTTGCTGGGACTCCTCTCCGGCATTTT.

The rearrangement uses TRBV3-1 and TRBJ1-2; 9 bases match TRBD1. This CDR3 comprises 16 residues. V lost 0 bases and J lost 4; bases outside the gene matches: 6. CDR1 is LGHDT and CDR2 is YNNKEL in the germline V gene (reference sequence). The CDR3 DNA sequence: TGTGCCAGCAGCCAAGATCTAACAGGGGGCTCCTATGGCTACACCTTC. Its translation is CASSQDLTGGSYGYTF.

The chain uses TRBV12-3 or TRBV12-4 and TRBJ2-3; 8 bases match TRBD2. CDR3 length: 18 amino acids. J lost 1 base, V lost 0 bases, and 9 bases had no gene match. This chain's CDR3 is CASSLATQSGRGTDTQYF. In DNA, the CDR3 is TGTGCCAGCAGTTTAGCTACTCAAAGCGGGAGAGGCACAGATACGCAGTATTTT.

For this clonotype: The junction and the germline gene differ at one end; a read error may be behind it. The V call is TRBV20-1, the J call TRBJ2-7; D assignment may be TRBD1 or TRBD2 (6 bases each). The germline CDR1 and CDR2 sequences are DFQATT and SNEGSKA (reference sequence). The CDR3 has 17 amino acids. In nucleotides, the CDR3 is TGCAGTGCTAGGGACCCCCGGGGGCAGTTGTCCTACAATGAGCGGTACTTC. Protein sequence: CSARDPRGQLSYNERYF.

The chain recombines TRBV29-1 with TRBJ1-2; the match to TRBD1 covers 7 bases. Germline lookup yields CDR1 SQVTM and CDR2 ANQGSEA. Unmatched junction bases numbered 7, after V lost 2 bases and J lost 4 bases. The CDR3 has 14 amino acids. The CDR3 DNA reads TGCAGCGTTGAAACCCAGGGGGTGGTCTATGGCTACACCTTC. The encoded protein is CSVETQGVVYGYTF.

This clonotype appeared many times. The CDR3 DNA reads TGTGCCAGCAGCTTAGCAGGGACTAGCGGGGGTGGAGATACGCAGTATTTT. Translation gives CASSLAGTSGGGDTQYF. The chain uses TRBV7-9 and TRBJ2-3, with 14 bases lining up with TRBD2. Germline assignment: CDR1 SEHNR and CDR2 FQNEAQ (reference sequence). The CDR3 is 17 amino acids. Trimming at V came to 0 bases and at J to 5 bases, leaving 4 bases not matched to a gene.

This clonotype was seen only a few times. The rearrangement links TRBV5-1 to TRBJ1-4, with 7 bases identical to TRBD1. Germline V CDR1 and CDR2: SGHRS, YFSETQ. There are 16 residues in the CDR3. V shed 3 bases, J shed 4 bases, and the junction held 9 bases outside the gene matches. The CDR3: CASSSALGQINEKLFF. CDR3 in DNA: TGCGCCAGCAGCTCCGCCCTGGGACAGATTAATGAAAAACTGTTTTTT.

This clonotype was recorded a few times. The V call is TRBV7-2, the J call TRBJ1-5; a possible D gene is TRBD1 (6 bases). CDR1 and CDR2 from the germline V gene are SGHTA and FQGNSA. The CDR3 loop spans 15 amino acids. Trimming shortened V by 3 bases and J by 8 bases, and 17 bases separated the two germline ends. In nucleotides, the CDR3 is TGTGCCAGCAGCTTCCAGGGTCTCAACAGGGAGCCCCAGCATTTT. As protein: CASSFQGLNREPQHF.

To note about this clonotype: A read error may explain this, as a much larger clone is one base away. V is TRBV3-1 and J is TRBJ2-3; TRBD2 might be the D (5 bases). The V gene's germline CDR1 is LGHDT and CDR2 YNNKEL (reference sequence). The length of the CDR3 is 15 residues. Deletions cut 4 bases from V and 2 bases from J, with 13 bases between. CDR3 nucleotide sequence: TGTGCCAGCAGCCCAACCGGACTCAACACAGATACGCAGTATTTT. Encoded protein: CASSPTGLNTDTQYF.

This clonotype appeared many times. The chain has TRBV11-2 and TRBJ2-1; D remains ambiguous. Germline V gene sequence: CDR1 SGHAT, CDR2 FQNNGV. The V end was cut by 8 bases, the J end by 7 bases, with 12 bases between. The CDR3 consists of 12 residues. In DNA, the CDR3 is TGTGCCAGCCTTTTTAGAACTAATGAGCAGTTCTTC. As protein: CASLFRTNEQFF. The full variable domain, its missing parts supplied by reference TRBV11-2 and TRBJ2-1, is EAGVAQSPRYKIIEKRQSVAFWCNPISGHATLYWYQQILGQGPKLLIQFQNNGVVDDSQLPKDRFSAERLKGVDSTLKIQPAKLEDSAVYLCASLFRTNEQFFGPGTRLTVL.

This clonotype was recorded at least ten times. The chain employs TRBV12-3 or TRBV12-4 and TRBJ2-3, with D perhaps given as TRBD1 or TRBD2 (6 bases each). Trimming pared 5 bases from V and 2 bases from J, leaving 11 bases between. The CDR3 covers 14 residues. In DNA, the CDR3 is TGTGCCAGCAGTGCGGGACACCCCACAGATACGCAGTATTTT. It encodes CASSAGHPTDTQYF.

The CDR3 is CASSQESKQAGANQETQYF. CDR3 nucleotides: TGTGCCAGCAGCCAAGAAAGTAAGCAAGCGGGGGCCAACCAAGAGACCCAGTACTTC. The genes are TRBV14 and TRBJ2-5, with 8 bases identical to TRBD2. The V and J ends lost 0 bases and 0 bases, in that order; junction bases with no gene match: 12. Germline values: CDR1 SGHDN, CDR2 FVKESK. This CDR3 region has 19 residues. Full variable domain (outside the CDR3, taken from reference TRBV14 and TRBJ2-5): EAGVTQFPSHSVIEKGQTVTLRCDPISGHDNLYWYRRVMGKEIKFLLHFVKESKQDESGMPNNRFLAERTGGTYSTLKVQPAELEDSGVYFCASSQESKQAGANQETQYFGPGTRLLVL.

This clonotype came up a few times. The gene calls are TRBV12-3 or TRBV12-4 and TRBJ2-5; a weak D match, TRBD2 (6 bases). Trimming left V 7 bases short and J 0 bases short, with 9 bases between. The CDR3 contains 13 residues. CDR3 sequence (DNA): TGTGCCAGCACTCGGACTAACCAAGAGACCCAGTACTTC. Translation: CASTRTNQETQYF.

This chain links TRBV7-2 with TRBJ1-3, with D hard to call. Germline assignment: CDR1 SGHTA and CDR2 FQGNSA. Trimming stripped 3 bases from V and 0 bases from J, with 15 bases between. There are 17 residues in the CDR3. The CDR3 bases are TGTGCCAGCAGCTTCTATTCAGGAAAAAGCTCTGGAAACACCATATATTTT. It is translated as CASSFYSGKSSGNTIYF.

The sample holds many counts of this clonotype. The chain uses TRBV14 and TRBJ2-1; 8 nucleotides match TRBD1. Trimming at V came to 1 base and at J to 4 bases, leaving 3 bases not matched to a gene. Germline V lookup: CDR1 SGHDN, CDR2 FVKESK. This CDR3 region has 15 residues. CDR3 in amino acids: CASSQVTGGYNEQFF. The CDR3 DNA reads TGTGCCAGCAGCCAAGTTACAGGGGGTTACAATGAGCAGTTCTTC.

This clonotype has a count of ten or more. J is TRBJ2-5 and V is TRBV6-5; perhaps TRBD1 as D (5 bases). The CDR3 is made up of 13 amino acids. Trimming stripped 7 bases from V and 1 base from J, with 10 bases between. Germline CDR1 and CDR2: MNHEY and SVGAGI. The DNA for the CDR3 is TGTGCCAGCAACGACAGAATCCAAGAGACCCAGTACTTC. Amino acids: CASNDRIQETQYF.

Points on this clonotype: This may come from a read error, since a much larger clone is one base off. V gene TRBV7-2 combines with J gene TRBJ2-5; perhaps TRBD1 as D (6 bases). The germline CDR1 and CDR2 sequences are SGHTA and FQGNSA. Trimming left V 3 bases short and J 1 base short, with 12 bases between. The CDR3 loop spans 15 amino acids. This CDR3 reads CASSLVDRPQETQYF. The CDR3 nucleotides are TGTGCCAGCAGCTTGGTCGACAGGCCCCAAGAGACCCAGTACTTC.

A single count supports this clonotype. The chain combines TRBV5-1 with TRBJ1-1; the match to TRBD1 covers 9 bases. The CDR3 totals 15 residues. Unmatched junction bases numbered 11, after V lost 10 bases and J lost 1 base. The V gene's germline CDR1 is SGHRS and CDR2 YFSETQ. CDR3 nucleotides: TGCGCCGGTAGCACCGGACAGGGGAGGAACACTGAAGCTTTCTTT. This codes for CAGSTGQGRNTEAFF.

The chain uses TRBV6-2 or TRBV6-3 and TRBJ2-1; D call uncertain. The J call may be wrong; the DNA end is better matched by TRBJ2-7. The CDR3 is 13 residues long. Germline V lookup: CDR1 MNHEY, CDR2 SVGEGT. The CDR3 sequence is CASSSTLTYEQYF. DNA for the CDR3: TGTGCCAGCAGTTCGACACTTACCTACGAGCAGTACTTC.

CDR3 nucleotide sequence: TGCAGTGCTAGAAGTACGGCGCAAGAGACCCAGTACTTC. The encoded protein is CSARSTAQETQYF. The V call is TRBV20-1, the J call TRBJ2-5; D is unresolved. Trimming cost V 2 bases and J 2 bases, with 9 bases left between them. Germline lookup yields CDR1 DFQATT and CDR2 SNEGSKA (reference sequence). There are 13 residues in the CDR3.

In the case of this clonotype: This may arise from a read error, as a much more abundant clone is one base away. The chain joins TRBV20-1 to TRBJ2-1; 8 positions match TRBD2. V gave up 6 bases and J gave up 3 bases; unmatched junction bases: 7. Looked up from germline, CDR1 is DFQATT and CDR2 is SNEGSKA (reference sequence). This CDR3 spans 14 amino acids. The CDR3 bases are TGCAGTGCCCAGAGCGGGAGCTTCTACAATGAGCAGTTCTTC. Amino acid sequence: CSAQSGSFYNEQFF.

With regard to this clonotype: Its ends do not fully match the called genes, so a read error is possible. This chain's CDR3 is CASSSIAGTLSCEQYF. Written as DNA, the CDR3 is TGTGCCAGCAGTTCCATAGCGGGGACCCTCTCCTGCGAGCAGTACTTC. The rearrangement joins TRBV28 to TRBJ2-4; 8 bases line up with TRBD2. The assigned J gene may be wrong: the sequence end matches TRBJ2-7 better. Per the germline V gene, CDR1 is MDHEN and CDR2 is SYDVKM. CDR3 length equals 16 residues.

This clonotype was counted many times. This rearrangement joins TRBV7-9 to TRBJ2-3; possible D gene TRBD1, 5 bases. The CDR3 is 16 amino acids. CDR1 SEHNR and CDR2 FQNEAQ come from the germline V gene (reference sequence). Trimming removed 2 bases at V and 2 bases at J, with 14 bases between. The CDR3 DNA sequence: TGTGCCAGCAGCTTACCAGGGCAAGGCGACACAGATACGCAGTATTTT. Protein product: CASSLPGQGDTDTQYF. The full variable domain, with the rest looked up from reference TRBV7-9 and TRBJ2-3, is DTGVSQNPRHKITKRGQNVTFRCDPISEHNRLYWYRQTLGQGPEFLTYFQNEAQLEKSRLLSDRFSAERPKGSFSTLEIQRTEQGDSAMYLCASSLPGQGDTDTQYFGPGTRLTVL.

This clonotype has more than one count but fewer than ten. This sequence joins TRBV20-1 and TRBJ1-5; D perhaps matches TRBD1 (5 bases). V lost 3 bases and J lost 0, with 21 bases in between. Germline V lookup: CDR1 DFQATT, CDR2 SNEGSKA (reference sequence). There are 18 residues in the CDR3. The CDR3 DNA reads TGCAGTGCTAGTAGCGACACCCTCGGGGGTTATAGCAATCAGCCCCAGCATTTT. It codes for CSASSDTLGGYSNQPQHF.

This clonotype was found many times. The chain combines TRBV5-1 with TRBJ2-1; D ambiguous. V was cut by 0 bases and J by 8 bases, with 6 bases left in between. Germline CDR1 is SGHRS and CDR2 is YFSETQ. The CDR3 is made up of 12 amino acids. The DNA for the CDR3 is TGCGCCAGCAGCTTGGATCTCTATGAGCAGTTCTTC. Translating gives CASSLDLYEQFF.